This T cell receptor beta chain was observed in a study of blood T cell repertoires in COVID-19. In the study overall: Collection of acute and convalescent COVID-19 samples took place in the United States, Italy and Spain.

This clone was found a few times. This CDR3 has 12 residues. CDR1 MNHEY and CDR2 SVGAGI come from the germline V gene. V lost 10 bases and J lost 8, with 15 bases in between. Assay: immunoSEQ multiplex PCR; the TCRdb copy retains only in-frame clones and omits some. The sample records 250,000 to 300,000 clones, 65% to 90% being singletons. The clonotype comes from a man aged 50-59 years with active or convalescent COVID-19. The sample taken for sequencing was peripheral blood. This chain connects TRBV6-5 to TRBJ2-1; D perhaps matches TRBD2 (6 bases). CDR3 residues: CAKPRGFYEQFF. DNA for the CDR3: TGTGCCAAGCCGCGGGGCTTCTATGAGCAGTTCTTC.